The clone carrying this T cell receptor beta chain came up many times. The target antigen is unknown. This CDR3 is 15 amino acids long. Germline V CDR1 and CDR2: MDHEN, SYDVKM. V lost 8 bases, J lost 0 bases, and 17 bases lay in between. The sample comes from a study of regulatory T cells in long-lasting Graves disease. Time point noted: persistent/refractory GD, antithyroid drugs over 5 years with positive TRAb. PBMC RNA served as the TCR library source. Graves' disease was diagnosed by American Thyroid Association guidelines. A volume of roughly 9.1 milliliters of peripheral blood was collected in EDTA tubes. CDR3-region Arm-PCR and iRepertoire HTBI primers produced the TCR beta libraries. TCRdb passed the multiplex PCR reads through MiXCR, listing each CDR3 protein once. The table lists a few hundred thousand distinct CDR3 sequences, roughly a quarter of them singletons, with roughly a quarter in the top ten.

Findings and caveats of the study: New patients shared fewer public clonotypes (approximately 1,000) than persistent patients did (around 2,900).

The sequence derives from a female donor with Graves disease. V gene TRBV28 combines with J gene TRBJ2-7; D may be TRBD1 or TRBD2 (6 bases each). This material consisted of peripheral blood mononuclear cells (PBMCs), taken when the disease was refractory, from a patient treated with antithyroid drugs. CDR3 DNA sequence: TGTGCCAGCCCAGTTTATTGGGGGGCCTCCTACGAGCAGTACTTC. Amino acids: CASPVYWGASYEQYF. Based on the CDR3 plus reference TRBV28 and TRBJ2-7, the full variable domain is DVKVTQSSRYLVKRTGEKVFLECVQDMDHENMFWYRQDPGLGLRLIYFSYDVKMKEKGDIPEGYSVSREKKERFSLILESASTNQTSMYLCASPVYWGASYEQYFGPGTRLTVT.